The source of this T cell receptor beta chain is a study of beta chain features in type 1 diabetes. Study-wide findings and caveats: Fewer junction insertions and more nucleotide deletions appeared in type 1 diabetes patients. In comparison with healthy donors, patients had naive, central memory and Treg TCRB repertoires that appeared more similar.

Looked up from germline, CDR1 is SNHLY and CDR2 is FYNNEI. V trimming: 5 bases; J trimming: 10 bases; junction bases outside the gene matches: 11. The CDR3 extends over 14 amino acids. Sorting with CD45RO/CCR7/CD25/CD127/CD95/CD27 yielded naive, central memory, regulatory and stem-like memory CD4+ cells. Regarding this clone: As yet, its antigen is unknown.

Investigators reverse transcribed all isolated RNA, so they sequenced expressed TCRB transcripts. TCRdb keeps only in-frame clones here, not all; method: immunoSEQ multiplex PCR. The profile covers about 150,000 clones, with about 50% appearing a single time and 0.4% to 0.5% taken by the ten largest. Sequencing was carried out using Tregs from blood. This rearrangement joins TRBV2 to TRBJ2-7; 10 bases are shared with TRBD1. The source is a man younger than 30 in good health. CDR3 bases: TGTGCCAGCAGTCAATCCGGGACAGGGGTGAAACAGTACTTC. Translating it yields CASSQSGTGVKQYF.